This T cell receptor (beta chain) is from a study of glioma-infiltrating T cells. Notes on the study in general: Gliomas, especially low-grade, showed above-expected tissue-blood divergence; non-neoplastic patients showed below.

This clonotype was detected ten times or more. Its antigen is not identified. Trimming stripped 0 bases from V and 5 bases from J, with 8 bases between. Germline V lookup: CDR1 SGHDN, CDR2 FVKESK. The CDR3 consists of 14 residues. TCR alpha and beta CDR3 regions were amplified from RNA using iRepertoire nested multiplex PCR. TCRdb fed the multiplex PCR reads into MiXCR, producing one record per CDR3 protein. The sample consists of 90,000 to 100,000 distinct CDR3 sequences, roughly 40% of them appearing once. The receptor was derived from a human donor with low-grade glioma or glioblastoma, undergoing nonglioma brain surgery, or in good health (not recorded which). J is TRBJ2-1 and V is TRBV14; D remains ambiguous. Material: glioma tissue, nonneoplastic brain tissue, or PBMCs (not recorded which). The CDR3 spells CASSQDDWDNEQFF. The CDR3 coding sequence is TGTGCCAGCAGCCAAGATGACTGGGACAATGAGCAGTTCTTC. Supplemented by reference TRBV14 and TRBJ2-1, the full variable domain reads EAGVTQFPSHSVIEKGQTVTLRCDPISGHDNLYWYRRVMGKEIKFLLHFVKESKQDESGMPNNRFLAERTGGTYSTLKVQPAELEDSGVYFCASSQDDWDNEQFFGPGTRLTVL.